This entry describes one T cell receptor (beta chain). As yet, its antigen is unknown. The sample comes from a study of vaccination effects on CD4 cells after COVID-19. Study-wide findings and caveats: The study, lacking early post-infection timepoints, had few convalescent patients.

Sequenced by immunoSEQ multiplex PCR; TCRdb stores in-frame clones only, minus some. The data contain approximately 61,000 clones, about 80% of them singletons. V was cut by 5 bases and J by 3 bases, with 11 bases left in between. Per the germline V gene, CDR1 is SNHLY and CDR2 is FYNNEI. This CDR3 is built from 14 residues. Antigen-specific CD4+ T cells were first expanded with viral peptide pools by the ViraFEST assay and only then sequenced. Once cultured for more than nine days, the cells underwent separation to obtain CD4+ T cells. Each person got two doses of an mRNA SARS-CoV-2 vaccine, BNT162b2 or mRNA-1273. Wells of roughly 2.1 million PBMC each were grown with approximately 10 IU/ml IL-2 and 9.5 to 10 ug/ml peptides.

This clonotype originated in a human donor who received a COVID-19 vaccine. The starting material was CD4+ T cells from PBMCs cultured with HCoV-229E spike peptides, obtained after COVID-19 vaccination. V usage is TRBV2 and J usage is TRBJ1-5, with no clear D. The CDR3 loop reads CASSSSRDNQPQHF. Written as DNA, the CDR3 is TGTGCCAGCAGTTCCTCGCGGGACAATCAGCCCCAGCATTTT.